These 3 T cell receptor beta chains share one sample of origin, sequenced in a study of blood T cells in healthy people across ages. With a J-beta primer mix and a sample-barcoded 5' primer, a second PCR ran roughly 6 to 11 cycles. TCRdb processed the 5' RACE reads anew with MiXCR; each CDR3 protein has one entry. The data show 750,000 to 950,000 distinct CDR3 sequences, with approximately 32% seen just once and about 10% held by the top ten. The data were also submitted as part of a second study, on T cells of mothers and their children.

The sample taken for sequencing was blood. Source of these receptors: a woman aged 40 to 50 in good health.

This clonotype was detected ten times or more. The chain combines TRBV7-2 with TRBJ2-7, with D perhaps TRBD1 or TRBD2 (6 bases each). Between the trimmed V and J ends, which lost 1 base and 2 bases, there was a span of 12 bases. CDR3 length: 15 amino acids. Per germline, CDR1 SGHTA and CDR2 FQGNSA. The CDR3: CASSLDRGEPYEQYF. Written as DNA, the CDR3 is TGTGCCAGCAGCTTAGATAGGGGGGAACCCTACGAGCAGTACTTC.

The gene calls are TRBV5-1 and TRBJ2-2; weak D call: TRBD1 (5 bases). Per germline, CDR1 SGHRS and CDR2 YFSETQ. The ends were cut back, 2 bases at V and 1 base at J, with 9 bases in the middle. The CDR3 spans 15 residues. CDR3 nucleotides: TGCGCCAGCAGCTTTCAGCAGGGGAACACCGGGGAGCTGTTTTTT. Amino acid sequence: CASSFQQGNTGELFF.

The chain uses TRBV12-3 or TRBV12-4 and TRBJ2-5; D perhaps matches TRBD2 (7 bases). The CDR3 length is 17 residues. Trimming stripped 2 bases from V and 2 bases from J, with 18 bases between. The CDR3 spells CASSLIGGPSGQETQYF. For the CDR3, the DNA is TGTGCCAGCAGTTTAATAGGGGGGCCTAGCGGACAAGAGACCCAGTACTTC.